Below, 2 T cell receptor beta chains from the same sample are listed, as sequenced in a study of blood T cell repertoires in COVID-19. Generated by immunoSEQ multiplex PCR, the TCRdb table keeps only in-frame clones and is missing some. Altogether about 420,000 clones are present, approximately 90% being singletons, with the ten largest covering 0.65% to 1%. The sequencing sample was made of peripheral blood. These TCRs come from a man aged 18 to 30 with COVID-19, enrolled during active disease.

The chain recombines TRBV30 with TRBJ1-2; 10 bases map to TRBD1. The CDR3 has 12 amino acids. With 8 bases clipped from V and 8 bases from J, the junction kept 8 bases outside the gene matches. Germline values: CDR1 GTSNPN, CDR2 SVGIG (reference sequence). The CDR3 protein is CASARDRGGYTF. The DNA of the CDR3 is TGTGCCAGCGCCCGGGACAGGGGAGGCTACACCTTC. Supplemented by reference TRBV30 and TRBJ1-2, the full variable domain reads SQTIHQWPATLVQPVGSPLSLECTVEGTSNPNLYWYRQAAGRGLQLLFYSVGIGQISSEVPQNLSASRPQDRQFILSSKKLLLSDSGFYLCASARDRGGYTFGSGTRLTVV.

The chain carries TRBV12-3 or TRBV12-4 and TRBJ2-7; unclear D gene. This CDR3 comprises 13 residues. V gave up 5 bases and J gave up 3 bases, with 11 bases separating them. The CDR3 protein is CASSEATIYEQYF. The CDR3 DNA is TGTGCCAGCAGTGAGGCGACGATCTACGAGCAGTACTTC.